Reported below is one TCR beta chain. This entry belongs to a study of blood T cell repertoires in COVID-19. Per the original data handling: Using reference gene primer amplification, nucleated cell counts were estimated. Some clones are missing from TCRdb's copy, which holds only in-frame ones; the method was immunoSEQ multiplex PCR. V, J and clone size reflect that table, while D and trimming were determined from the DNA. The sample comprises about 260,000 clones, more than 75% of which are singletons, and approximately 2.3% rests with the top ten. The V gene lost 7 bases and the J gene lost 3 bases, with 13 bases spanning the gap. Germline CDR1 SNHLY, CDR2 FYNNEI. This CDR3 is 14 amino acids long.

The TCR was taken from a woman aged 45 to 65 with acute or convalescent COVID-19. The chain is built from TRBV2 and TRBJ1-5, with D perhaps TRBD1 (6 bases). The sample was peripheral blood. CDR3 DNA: TGTGCCAGCAAGATAGACAGGCACAATCAGCCCCAGCATTTT. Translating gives CASKIDRHNQPQHF.